This TCR beta chain was observed in a study of T cells in Graves' hyperthyroidism and ophthalmopathy. Notes on the study in general: A 13 V-J signature model discriminated ophthalmopathy versus stable hyperthyroidism. Blood held most thyroid clonotypes expanded above 0.001 frequency.

The source material, RNA transcripts, was used to amplify TCR beta CDR3 regions. HTBI primers were employed in a first-round RT-PCR of the TCR CDR3. From the multiplex PCR reads, TCRdb called clonotypes with MiXCR, one entry per CDR3 protein. The sample has roughly 420,000 distinct CDR3 sequences; 15% to 19% are singletons. This clonotype occurred many times. As yet, its antigen is unknown. V trimming: 4 bases; J trimming: 7 bases; junction bases outside the gene matches: 10. This CDR3 is 16 amino acids long. Per the germline V gene, CDR1 is SGHRS and CDR2 is YFSETQ. Graves' hyperthyroidism without ophthalmopathy progression within 18 months was termed stable. Patients having uncontrolled infection, another autoimmune disease, pregnancy or lactation were not included.

The chain joins TRBV5-1 to TRBJ1-6; 8 bases line up with TRBD1. Material for sequencing was blood. This clonotype originated in a woman aged 18-29 years with Graves' hyperthyroidism. This CDR3 is CASSPTTGENNSPLHF. CDR3 coding DNA: TGCGCCAGCAGCCCCACGACAGGGGAAAACAATTCACCCCTCCACTTT. The full variable domain, rest sourced from reference TRBV5-1 and TRBJ1-6, is KAGVTQTPRYLIKTRGQQVTLSCSPISGHRSVSWYQQTPGQGLQFLFEYFSETQRNKGNFPGRFSGRQFSNSRSEMNVSTLELGDSALYLCASSPTTGENNSPLHFGNGTRLTVT.